This entry is about one T cell receptor (beta chain). A read error may account for a junction end that differs from germline. As to time point: peripheral blood 6 weeks after treatment start. The data stem from a study of PD-L1 blockade in urothelial cancer. At the level of the study: Bladder-origin urothelial cancer in males described twenty-five of the 29 patients. Across blood samples, T cells had a median count of about 150,000.

This table comes from immunoSEQ multiplex PCR, and its TCRdb copy is limited to in-frame clones, with some not included. The table shows around 21,000 clones, with over 80% occurring only once. Germline CDR1 and CDR2: MGHDK and SYGVNS. The CDR3 totals 16 residues. This TCR was sampled from a man between 50 and 59 years old with urothelial cancer. The sequencing here drew on PBMCs, taken around atezolizumab (anti-PD-L1) treatment. The chain combines TRBV25-1 with TRBJ2-3; 7 nucleotides line up with TRBD2. Written as DNA, the CDR3 is TGTGCCAGCAATGAAGGGGCTAGCGGCAACACAGATACGCAGTATTTT. This encodes CASNEGASGNTDTQYF.